This T cell receptor beta chain was recovered during a study of blood T cell repertoires in COVID-19. The protocol was immunoSEQ multiplex PCR, while the TCRdb copy is restricted to in-frame clones and leaves out a portion. The table lists some 300,000 clones, just under 90% of them singletons. V lost 4 bases and J lost 1; bases outside the gene matches: 10. CDR1 and CDR2 (germline): MNHNS, SASEGT. This CDR3 has 17 amino acids. This clonotype was sampled from a woman aged 25 to 39 who had recovered from COVID-19. The chain uses TRBV6-1 and TRBJ2-7, with 10 bases fitting TRBD2. The source material was PBMCs or T cells enriched from blood (not recorded which). The CDR3 DNA follows: TGTGCCAGCAGTGCCTTGGGACTAGCGATACGATCCTACGAGCAGTACTTC. As protein: CASSALGLAIRSYEQYF.